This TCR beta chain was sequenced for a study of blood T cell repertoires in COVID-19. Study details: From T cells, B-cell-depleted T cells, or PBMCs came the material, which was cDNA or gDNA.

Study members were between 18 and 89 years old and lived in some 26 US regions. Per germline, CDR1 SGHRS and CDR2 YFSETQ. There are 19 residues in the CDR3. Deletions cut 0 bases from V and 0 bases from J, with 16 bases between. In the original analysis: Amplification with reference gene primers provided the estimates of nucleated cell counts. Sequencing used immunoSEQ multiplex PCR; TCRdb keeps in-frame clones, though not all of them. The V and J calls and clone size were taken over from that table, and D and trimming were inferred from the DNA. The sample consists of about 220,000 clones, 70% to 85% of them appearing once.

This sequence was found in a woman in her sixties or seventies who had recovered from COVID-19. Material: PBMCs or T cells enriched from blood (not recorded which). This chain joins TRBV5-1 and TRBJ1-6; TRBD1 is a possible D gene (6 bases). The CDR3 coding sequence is TGCGCCAGCAGCTTGGCCTGGGACATACTAAGCTCCTATAATTCACCCCTCCACTTT. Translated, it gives CASSLAWDILSSYNSPLHF.